The clone carrying this T cell receptor beta chain was observed many times. Its antigen is not known. The entry originates in a study of neurological immune-mediated disorders. Study results and limitations: Expanded clones shared no CDR3 amino acid sequences across subjects, suggesting private repertoires in all groups.

The time point: longitudinal time-point 3. Template-switch 5'RACE cDNA synthesis added a 10-nucleotide unique molecular identifier. TCRdb itself ran the 5' RACE reads through MiXCR, one entry per CDR3 protein. The sample has approximately 85,000 distinct CDR3 sequences; 4.3% are singletons. This CDR3 comprises 20 residues. CDR1 is SGHDN and CDR2 is FVKESK in the germline V gene. The trim removed 0 bases at V and 1 base at J, leaving 13 bases unmatched. The V call is TRBV14, the J call TRBJ2-5; 11 bases agree with TRBD2. Sequencing used PBMCs. This TCR came from a woman aged 55 to 70 with multiple sclerosis. The CDR3 protein is CASSQDSLVLAGDFQETQYF. CDR3 nucleotide sequence: TGTGCCAGCAGCCAAGATTCCCTGGTACTAGCGGGGGATTTCCAAGAGACCCAGTACTTC.